This T cell receptor beta chain was recovered during a study of blood T cell repertoires in COVID-19. The CDR3 contains 14 residues. Per the germline V gene, CDR1 is LNHDA and CDR2 is SQIVND (reference sequence). V lost 1 base to trimming and J lost 2 bases, with 8 bases between them. Only in-frame clones appear in the TCRdb table, and some are missing; sequencing was by immunoSEQ multiplex PCR. Among a few hundred thousand clones, over 80% were seen once, and the ten largest hold about 8.9%. The sample comprised PBMCs or T cells enriched from blood (not recorded which). The sequence derives from a woman in her late teens or twenties who had recovered from COVID-19. This chain connects TRBV19 to TRBJ2-5; D possibly corresponds to TRBD2 (5 bases). The CDR3 loop reads CASSIGTGQETQYF. The CDR3 nucleotides are TGTGCCAGTAGTATAGGGACGGGACAAGAGACCCAGTACTTC.